This T cell receptor (beta chain) originates from a study of technical replicates of blood from a few donors. Germline CDR1 LNHDA, CDR2 SQIVND (reference sequence). CDR3 length: 15 residues. V was trimmed by 3 bases and J by 1 base, leaving 7 bases between them. Profiled with immunoSEQ multiplex PCR; TCRdb holds only in-frame clones, not every one. The sample shows about 82,000 clones, more than 85% of them seen only once. Sequenced input: T cells isolated from PBMCs. The origin of this receptor is a human donor in good health. The chain uses TRBV19 and TRBJ2-6; D is unclear. Written as DNA, the CDR3 is TGTGCCAGTAGTATTATTACTTCTGGGGCCAACGTCCTGACTTTC. This codes for CASSIITSGANVLTF. The whole variable domain, remainder taken from reference TRBV19 and TRBJ2-6, is DGGITQSPKYLFRKEGQNVTLSCEQNLNHDAMYWYRQDPGQGLRLIYYSQIVNDFQKGDIAEGYSVSREKKESFPLTVTSAQKNPTAFYLCASSIITSGANVLTFGAGSRLTVL.